The entry that follows covers one TCR beta chain sequence. The clone's antigen remains unknown. Base qualities are not recorded, but no much larger clone differs from it by a single base. To prepare the library, RACE was applied. The data were produced on a NextSeq 500. During library preparation, unique molecular identifiers were attached to individual cDNA molecules so that TCRs could be counted quantitatively and reproducibly. For every blood RNA sample, sequencing covered both the TCR alpha and TCR beta chains. The paper's processing steps were these. The median number of TCRs per sample was roughly 94,000, ranging from about 20,000 to 690,600. The Decombinator software suite was used to annotate V, J and CDR3 in the TCR reads. For PS versus PT1 abundance plots, all samples were subsampled to the same number of TCRs (28,000). TCRs were defined as expanded if absent before sensitization and observed at least eight times at the 2-week time point. The public reads were reanalyzed by TCRdb: fastp trimming at Q25, MiXCR alignment, in-frame beta chains only. Every CDR3 protein is listed once, alongside the most common genes and DNA of its rows. Clone size and V and J calls follow TCRdb, not the original study. Recorded for this sample are around 100,000 distinct CDR3 sequences; 10% to 14% of them occurred a single time. The ten most abundant clones make up about 3.1% of the sample.

The data were obtained in a study of human T cells and chemical hapten exposure (dated by TCRdb to the early 2020s). Looking at the study overall: For sensitization, 2% DPC in acetone was applied to a roughly 2 cm by roughly 2 cm area of upper inner arm skin. Libraries were pooled for sequencing, and per-sample TCR yields varied mainly because of small differences in library volumes within the pool. Patient blood was sampled pre-sensitization (week 0) and at 2, 6 and about 24 weeks after DPC sensitization. Alopecia areata with under or over 50% scalp involvement, alopecia totalis and alopecia universalis were represented in the patient cohort, which was mostly female. About 28 alopecia patients gave blood for TCR sequencing at one to four time points (pre-sensitization, 2, 6 and 24 weeks). Patients additionally received weekly therapeutic DPC doses to the scalp throughout the approximately 24-week study period. Peripheral blood TCR repertoire changes were tracked in vivo in alopecia patients during primary and secondary sensitization to the hapten diphenylcyclopropenone (DPC). Patch testing on the upper back used Finn chambers containing 0.01% DPC, with scoring done after 6 days according to International Contact Dermatitis Research Group standards.

The time point label on this specimen signifies: pre-sensitization, week 0. In the paper's terms, the treatment or condition label means: therapeutic diphenylcyclopropenone sensitization with weekly scalp DPC. At each patch-test visit, blood was drawn before the patch test was applied. To be eligible, patients had to be aged 18 to 70, diagnosed with alopecia and judged suitable for DPC therapy, while pregnant patients were excluded. Total RNA was extracted from unfractionated whole blood that had been collected in Tempus Blood RNA tubes. Points the paper makes about the study in general: The number of TCRs above 1 in 1000 frequency did not change with DPC sensitization; there was no evidence of global repertoire structure alterations. Alopecia, a presumed autoimmune disease, was present in all patients, so the immune response of the patients might differ from that of healthy individuals. After repeated subsampling, the strength of the expansion versus patch-test correlation and the threshold at which it became significant changed. A positive correlation was found between the number of PT1 expanded TCRs and patch test score, with significance reached at thresholds 8, 16 and 32 but not 4. Compared with pre-sensitization or healthy control sets, expanded TCRs formed significantly more large CDR3 similarity clusters, which is consistent with antigen-driven responses.

The CDR3 holds 16 amino acids from the cysteine to the phenylalanine. Only the CDR3 DNA stays, 48 bases, in frame from base 1. The junction carries 21 bases between V and J, which are trimmed by 5 bases and 5 bases respectively. CDR1 and CDR2 are drawn from the germline V gene: SGHTA, FQGTGA. The sequence was collected from an older woman with alopecia areata. Some clones in this sample may be carry-over from other donors' samples. The rearranged chain carries TRBV7-3 and TRBJ1-1; the D gene is possibly TRBD1, with 5 bases matching. The sample was whole blood, taken in connection with sensitization to the hapten diphenylcyclopropenone (DPC). The CDR3 corresponds to CASSLQPPGKGTEAFF. The nucleotide sequence reads TGTGCCAGCAGCCTCCAGCCCCCAGGGAAGGGAACTGAAGCTTTCTTT.